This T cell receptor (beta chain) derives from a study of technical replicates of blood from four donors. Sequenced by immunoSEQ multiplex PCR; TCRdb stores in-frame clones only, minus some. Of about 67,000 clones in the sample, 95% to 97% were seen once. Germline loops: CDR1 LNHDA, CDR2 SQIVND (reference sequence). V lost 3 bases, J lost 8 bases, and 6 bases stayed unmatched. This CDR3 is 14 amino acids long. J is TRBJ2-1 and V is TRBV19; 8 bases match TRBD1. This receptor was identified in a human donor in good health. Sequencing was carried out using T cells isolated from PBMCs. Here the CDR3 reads CASSMVTGVHEQFF. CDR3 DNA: TGTGCCAGTAGTATGGTGACAGGGGTCCATGAGCAGTTCTTC. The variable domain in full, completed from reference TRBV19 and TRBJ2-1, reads DGGITQSPKYLFRKEGQNVTLSCEQNLNHDAMYWYRQDPGQGLRLIYYSQIVNDFQKGDIAEGYSVSREKKESFPLTVTSAQKNPTAFYLCASSMVTGVHEQFFGPGTRLTVL.